A selection of T cell receptor beta chains follows, all from one sample in a study of identifying expanded T cells in peripheral blood. The repertoire was sequenced with immunoSEQ multiplex PCR; TCRdb's copy has only in-frame clones and lacks some. This table holds 90,000 to 110,000 clones, about 85% found once. The specimen sequenced was blood. The receptors stem from a person aged 18 to 70 in good health. Both conserved end residues are part of each CDR3. Fields, in order: J gene, V gene, D gene, clone size, CDR3 protein, CDR3 DNA. The D gene is left open where the match is weak. Size is stated for part of the rows, as once, few or many counts, or as a class when the clone is expanded.

>TRBJ1-2|TRBV18|-|-
CASSPTDNTDYGYTF
TGTGCCAGCTCACCGACTGACAATACGGACTATGGCTACACCTTC
>TRBJ2-1|TRBV11-2|TRBD2|few
CASSLKSGANNEQFF
TGTGCCAGCAGCTTAAAGAGCGGGGCCAACAATGAGCAGTTCTTC
>TRBJ1-1|TRBV5-5|-|-
CASSPEVNTEAFF
TGTGCCAGCAGCCCCGAGGTCAACACTGAAGCTTTCTTT
>TRBJ1-3|TRBV7-2|TRBD1|once
CASSLGSGGSSGNTIYF
TGTGCCAGCAGCTTAGGTTCAGGGGGGTCATCCGGAAACACCATATATTTT
>TRBJ2-1|TRBV4-2|TRBD2|-
CASSQGTSGWSGNEQFF
TGTGCCAGCAGCCAAGGGACTAGCGGTTGGTCGGGCAATGAGCAGTTCTTC
>TRBJ2-4|TRBV6-9|-|-
CASTGMAKNIQYF
TGTGCCAGCACCGGGATGGCCAAAAACATTCAGTACTTC
>TRBJ2-7|TRBV29-1|TRBD2|-
CSVASSGPYEQYF
TGCAGCGTTGCGTCTAGCGGGCCGTACGAGCAGTACTTC
>TRBJ1-5|TRBV28|TRBD1|-
CASRPDRGRSNQPQHF
TGTGCCAGCAGACCGGACAGGGGCCGCAGCAATCAGCCCCAGCATTTT
>TRBJ1-2|TRBV19|-|-
CASSIIRSGRGYTF
TGTGCCAGTAGCATTATTCGTTCGGGTAGGGGCTACACCTTC
>TRBJ2-3|TRBV2|-|-
CASKWQGGGTDTQYF
TGTGCCAGCAAGTGGCAGGGCGGTGGTACAGATACGCAGTATTTT